These 13 T cell receptor beta chains were all obtained from the same sample, sequenced in a study of T cell responses to AZD1222 COVID-19 vaccine. Using immunoSEQ multiplex PCR, the repertoire was profiled, and TCRdb retains in-frame clones only, with some absent. Of about 120,000 clones listed, approximately 94% are singletons. This material consisted of peripheral blood, taken 28 days after the second AZD1222 dose. The receptors come from an adult who received the AZD1222 COVID-19 vaccine.

This clone was seen a single time. This chain uses TRBV5-4 with TRBJ1-4, with 8 positions matching TRBD1. The CDR3 runs 16 residues. V dropped 0 bases and J dropped 8; count of bases not matched to a gene: 9. From germline, CDR1 is SGHNT and CDR2 YYREEE (reference sequence). This chain's CDR3 is CASSLVKSGGEEKLFF. CDR3 nucleotides: TGTGCCAGCAGCTTGGTCAAGTCAGGGGGCGAAGAAAAACTGTTTTTT.

This clone was seen a single time. The rearrangement joins TRBV19 to TRBJ1-1; the D gene is possibly TRBD1 (5 bases). Germline CDR1 is LNHDA and CDR2 is SQIVND (reference sequence). This CDR3 has 14 residues. The V end was cut by 8 bases, the J end by 0 bases, with 13 bases between. The DNA of the CDR3 is TGTGCCAGTTGGGGCAAGACAGTGAACACTGAAGCTTTCTTT. Translation gives CASWGKTVNTEAFF.

Written as DNA, the CDR3 is TGTGCCAGCAGCTGGCGGGCAGCTAATGAAAAACTGTTTTTT. It yields the protein CASSWRAANEKLFF. The chain employs TRBV7-2 and TRBJ1-4, with D unclear. The germline CDR1 and CDR2 sequences are SGHTA and FQGNSA. The CDR3 spans 14 residues. Trimming took off 4 bases at V and 3 bases at J, with 9 bases between the two ends.

The chain links TRBV4-3 to TRBJ1-2; tentative D call: TRBD1 (5 bases). The length of the CDR3 is 16 residues. Looked up from germline, CDR1 is LGHNA and CDR2 is YSLEER. Trimming left V 6 bases short and J 0 bases short, with 17 bases between. In DNA, the CDR3 is TGCGCCAGCAGGGGGGGGAGGGGCGGAGCTAACTATGGCTACACCTTC. It yields the protein CASRGGRGGANYGYTF.

The rearrangement joins TRBV4-3 to TRBJ2-1; TRBD2 matches 10 bases. The V segment lost 2 bases and the J segment 6 bases; nucleotides outside the gene matches: 7. The CDR3 covers 16 residues. CDR1 and CDR2 (germline): LGHNA, YSLEER. CDR3: CASSQLSSGGTNEQFF. The CDR3 DNA sequence: TGCGCCAGCAGCCAATTAAGTAGCGGGGGGACCAATGAGCAGTTCTTC.

This CDR3 is CASSQEPMNTEAFF. Here the CDR3 DNA reads TGTGCCAGCAGCCAGGAACCTATGAACACTGAAGCTTTCTTT. The chain uses TRBV3-1 (or the pseudogene TRBV3-2) and TRBJ1-1; no firm D call. The length of the CDR3 is 14 residues. Trimming left V 3 bases short and J 0 bases short, with 8 bases between. Germline V lookup: CDR1 LGHDT, CDR2 YNNKEL (reference sequence).

The V call is TRBV10-3, the J call TRBJ2-7, with 13 positions matching TRBD2. After removal of 6 bases from V and 0 bases from J, the junction contained 11 bases not matched to a gene. CDR1 and CDR2 (germline): ENHRY, SYGVKD. The CDR3 length is 18 residues. The CDR3 sequence: CAISRDRRLAGGSYEQYF. The CDR3 nucleotides read TGTGCCATCAGCCGGGACAGGAGACTAGCGGGGGGCTCCTACGAGCAGTACTTC.

This chain connects TRBV3-1 (or the pseudogene TRBV3-2) to TRBJ2-2; perhaps TRBD2 as D (5 bases). CDR1 and CDR2 from the germline V gene are LGHDT and YNNKEL (reference sequence). The CDR3 is 15 residues long. V was pared by 4 bases and J by 4 bases, with 13 bases between. The CDR3 region has the DNA TGTGCCAGCAGCCCCACTGCGGGTGGCACCGGGGAGCTGTTTTTT. It is translated as CASSPTAGGTGELFF.

This chain uses TRBV11-3 with TRBJ2-2; D remains ambiguous. CDR3 length: 11 amino acids. Trimming shortened V by 5 bases and J by 6 bases, and 4 bases separated the two germline ends. Germline V lookup: CDR1 SGHNT, CDR2 YENEEA. CDR3 sequence reads: CASSRAGELFF. CDR3 in DNA: TGTGCCAGCAGCCGGGCCGGGGAGCTGTTTTTT.

This rearrangement joins TRBV3-1 (or the pseudogene TRBV3-2) to TRBJ1-1; a possible D gene is TRBD1 (5 bases). Germline CDR1 and CDR2: LGHDT and YNNKEL (reference sequence). V lost 1 base to trimming and J lost 4 bases, with 13 bases between them. The length of the CDR3 is 15 residues. CDR3 residues: CASSQVGWGSTEAFF. Written as DNA, the CDR3 is TGTGCCAGCAGCCAAGTTGGTTGGGGGAGCACTGAAGCTTTCTTT.

V is TRBV5-1 and J is TRBJ2-2; D is unresolved. Between the trimmed V and J ends, which lost 0 bases and 2 bases, there was a span of 8 bases. CDR1 is SGHRS, CDR2 YFSETQ, per germline. The CDR3 sequence is 15 residues long. CDR3 residues: CASSLGLPNTGELFF. CDR3 coding DNA: TGCGCCAGCAGCTTGGGCCTACCAAACACCGGGGAGCTGTTTTTT.

The chain is built from TRBV6-5 and TRBJ1-5; D uncertain. V lost 6 bases and J lost 4, with 10 bases in between. Germline V gene data show CDR1 as MNHEY and CDR2 as SVGAGI. The CDR3 totals 13 residues. CDR3 nucleotide sequence: TGTGCCAGCAGAACCAGCCTAAATCAGCCCCAGCATTTT. This encodes CASRTSLNQPQHF.

This clone came up a few times. V is TRBV19 and J is TRBJ1-1; D uncertain. V shed 2 bases and J shed 8 bases, with 9 bases lying between them. CDR3 length: 12 residues. Germline values: CDR1 LNHDA, CDR2 SQIVND (reference sequence). The CDR3, as DNA: TGTGCCAGTAGTATATCGGCCGGGGAAGCTTTCTTT. It is translated as CASSISAGEAFF.